This T cell receptor (beta chain) was identified in a study of blood T cell repertoires in COVID-19. For the study at large: Samples representing acute and convalescent COVID-19 were sourced from the United States, Italy and Spain. T cells, B-cell-depleted T cells, or PBMCs supplied cDNA or gDNA.

Germline CDR1 reads MGHRA; CDR2 reads YSYEKL. The CDR3 runs 13 residues. The V segment lost 10 bases and the J segment 1 base; nucleotides outside the gene matches: 7. Authors' methods: Amplification of reference gene primers provided the estimated nucleated cell counts. Measured with immunoSEQ multiplex PCR; TCRdb has only the in-frame clones, and not every one. From that table come the V and J calls and clone size; the DNA was used to work out D and trimming. The table has approximately 110,000 clones, 86% seen once. This receptor was obtained from a human donor in a cohort sampled during active COVID-19. The rearrangement joins TRBV4-1 to TRBJ2-7, with 7 nucleotides matching TRBD1. The sequencing sample was made of peripheral blood. CDR3 in DNA: TGCGCCACTCGAGGGACAGAGTCCTACGAGCAGTACTTC. The encoded protein is CATRGTESYEQYF.